These 4 T cell receptor beta chains share one sample of origin, sequenced in a study of OX40 agonist ivuxolimab in advanced cancers. Profiled with immunoSEQ multiplex PCR; TCRdb holds only in-frame clones, not every one. This table has around 100,000 clones, 90% to 95% appearing once. The source was CD4+ or CD8+ T cells sorted from blood, collected in a trial of the OX40 agonist ivuxolimab. These receptors were collected from an adult with an advanced solid tumor such as melanoma, head and neck, liver or kidney cancer.

As DNA, the CDR3 is TGCGCCAGCAGCCAAGAAGGGTGGAATTCACCCCTCCACTTT. Its protein product is CASSQEGWNSPLHF. V is TRBV4-3 and J is TRBJ1-6; D uncertain. V lost 0 bases, J lost 7 bases, and 7 bases lay in between. Germline assignment: CDR1 LGHNA and CDR2 YSLEER. CDR3 length: 14 amino acids.

This clone was picked up one time. The gene calls are TRBV7-6 and TRBJ1-4; tentatively, D is TRBD1 (6 bases). The CDR3 is 15 residues long. V lost 4 bases, J lost 6 bases, and 15 bases lay in between. The germline V gene has CDR1 SGHVS and CDR2 FNYEAQ. This CDR3 reads CASSSSSRGDEKLFF. DNA of the CDR3: TGTGCCAGCAGCTCATCCAGTAGGGGGGATGAAAAACTGTTTTTT.

This chain joins TRBV4-3 and TRBJ2-1; TRBD2 aligns across 11 bases. Germline V gene data show CDR1 as LGHNA and CDR2 as YSLEER. Trimming took 1 base from V and 8 from J; bases not matched to a gene: 7. This CDR3 is built from 16 residues. As DNA, the CDR3 is TGCGCCAGCAGCCAAGGACCTAGCGGGAGGATGTATGAGCAGTTCTTC. Translated: CASSQGPSGRMYEQFF.

The chain couples TRBV6-6 to TRBJ1-1, with TRBD1 identical over 10 bases. The CDR3 runs to 15 residues. Germline V gene data show CDR1 as MNHNY and CDR2 as SVGAGI (reference sequence). The CDR3, as DNA: TGTGGTTCGGTGGGACAGGGGAGTAGGAACACTGAAGCTTTCTTT. Amino acids: CGSVGQGSRNTEAFF.